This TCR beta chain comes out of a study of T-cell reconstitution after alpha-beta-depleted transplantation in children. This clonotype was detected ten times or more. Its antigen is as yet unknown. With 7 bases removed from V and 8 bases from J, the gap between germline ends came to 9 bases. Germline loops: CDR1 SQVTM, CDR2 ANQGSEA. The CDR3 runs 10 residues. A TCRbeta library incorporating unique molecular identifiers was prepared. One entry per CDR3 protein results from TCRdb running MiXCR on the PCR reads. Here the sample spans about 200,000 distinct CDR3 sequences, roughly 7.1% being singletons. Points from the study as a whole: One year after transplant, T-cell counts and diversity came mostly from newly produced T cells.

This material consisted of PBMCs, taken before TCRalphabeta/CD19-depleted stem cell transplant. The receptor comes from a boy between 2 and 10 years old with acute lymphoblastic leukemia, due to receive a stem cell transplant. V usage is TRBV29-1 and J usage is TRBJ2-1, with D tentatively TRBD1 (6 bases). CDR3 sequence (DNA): TGCAGCGCAGGGGTGGATGAGCAGTTCTTC. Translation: CSAGVDEQFF.